The entry below gives a single TCR beta chain sequence along with its context. No antigen is known for it. Qualities for individual bases were not recorded, and no much larger clone is one base off. TCRbeta CDR3 regions were amplified from genomic DNA by means of the immunoSEQ Assay, a bias-controlled multiplex PCR. Per the source publication's procedure: Nucleated cell counts per sample were estimated from amplification of reference gene primers within the assay. To quantify the absolute abundance of each unique TCRbeta CDR3 rearrangement, sequence reads were collapsed and filtered. For each sample, productive Simpson clonality was calculated by taking the square root of Simpson's diversity index across productive rearrangements. As stored in TCRdb, this immuneACCESS dataset retains in-frame rearrangements with V and J assigned. A fraction of the clones does not appear; measured against another copy, unresolved V genes explain less than half of the discrepancy, and the remainder lacks a known reason. V, J and clone size derive from that table, while D and trimming were established from the DNA sequence. The sample profile shows roughly 360,000 clones; 80% to 90% of them were found once. Clones ranked in the top ten supply 1% to 1.5% of the sample.

Participants in the prospective study were aged roughly 18 to 100 years, lived in 20 to 30 United States geographic areas, and enrolled through a virtual design. Cohort assignment in the prospective study relied on participant-reported clinical history from a screening survey and a study questionnaire. For ImmuneRACE Cohort 3, a participant was defined as recovered based on two consecutive negative NP/OP PCR tests, clearance by a healthcare professional, or resolution of symptoms. Each participant in the prospective study had whole blood, serum and a nasopharyngeal or oropharyngeal swab collected by mobile phlebotomists. Prospective study participants could optionally give additional blood draws and questionnaires over an approximately 2-month period. Before DNA extraction, blood samples from the prospective study were shipped at room temperature or frozen. The data stem from a study of blood T cell repertoires in COVID-19 (dated by TCRdb to the early 2020s). Looking at the study overall: Collaborator samples came from the United States, Italy and Spain and covered acute and convalescent phases of COVID-19. The prospective study material was composed of cDNA or gDNA derived from T cells, B-cell-depleted T cells, or PBMCs. The dataset comprised deeply sampled blood TCRbeta repertoires from subjects exposed to, actively infected with, or recovered from COVID-19. The repertoires were released in a freely available public database intended as a resource for research on the immune response to SARS-CoV-2. The samples were drawn from two sources: the first 160 participants of the ongoing ImmuneRACE study, and 1,200 or so subjects contributed by 6 global collaborators. Sample metadata almost always included a de-identified subject ID, COVID-19 status, age in years and sex. Where available, HLA class I and class II types were obtained from metadata supplied by the sample provider rather than from assay-based typing. The full study reports these points: Clinical and demographic metadata were provided uncurated, with the amount varying by source and participant.

Including cysteine and phenylalanine, the CDR3 has 15 amino acids. Only the CDR3 DNA stays, 45 bases, in frame from base 1. V and J are trimmed by 3 bases and 7 bases, and the gene matches miss 5 bases of the junction. For CDR1 and CDR2, the germline V gene lists SGHRS and YFSETQ. The specimen was PBMCs or T cells enriched from blood (not recorded which). The chain links TRBV5-1 with TRBJ1-6; TRBD1 matches 9 bases in the middle. The sequence was obtained from a man aged 25-45 years who had recovered from COVID-19. The nucleotide sequence reads TGCGCCAGCAGCTCCGGACAGGGGTCGAATTCACCCCTCCACTTT. The resulting protein is CASSSGQGSNSPLHF.